The 21 T cell receptor beta chains in this list originate from one sample, sequenced in a study of blood T cell repertoires in COVID-19. Here immunoSEQ multiplex PCR was the method, and the copy in TCRdb shows in-frame clones only, minus some. This table has over 100,000 clones, roughly 82% appearing once. Input material: peripheral blood. The receptors originated from a man aged 55 to 70 with acute or convalescent COVID-19.

The chain joins TRBV7-9 to TRBJ1-1; D uncertain. CDR3 size: 16 residues. The V gene lost 4 bases and the J gene lost 2 bases, with 17 bases spanning the gap. Looked up from germline, CDR1 is SEHNR and CDR2 is FQNEAQ (reference sequence). The CDR3 here is CASSSTTSRPNTEAFF. CDR3 DNA sequence: TGTGCCAGCAGCTCGACAACTAGCAGGCCAAACACTGAAGCTTTCTTT.

The chain couples TRBV19 to TRBJ2-2, with D uncertain. V was cut by 0 bases and J by 13 bases, with 15 bases left in between. This CDR3 comprises 14 residues. Germline V gene lookup returns CDR1 LNHDA and CDR2 SQIVND (reference sequence). The CDR3 reads CASSIDGLKMGLFF. The CDR3 region has the DNA TGTGCCAGTAGTATAGATGGGCTCAAGATGGGGCTGTTTTTT.

The V call is TRBV28, the J call TRBJ2-6; TRBD1 aligns across 9 bases. CDR1 and CDR2 from the germline V gene are MDHEN and SYDVKM. The CDR3 is 18 residues long. Trimming cost V 3 bases and J 2 bases; bases outside gene matches: 8. The CDR3 nucleotides read TGTGCCAGCAGTTTTTTAGAGGACAGGGGTGCTGGGGCCAACGTCCTGACTTTC. The encoded protein is CASSFLEDRGAGANVLTF.

The chain carries TRBV30 and TRBJ2-1; 14 bases are a match to TRBD2. The CDR3 spans 15 residues. Germline CDR1 and CDR2: GTSNPN and SVGIG (reference sequence). V lost 4 bases to trimming and J lost 7 bases; unmatched junction nucleotides: 6. CDR3 DNA: TGTGCCTGGACCCGGGGGACTAGCGGGGGTAATGAGCAGTTCTTC. It yields the protein CAWTRGTSGGNEQFF.

The chain links TRBV10-3 to TRBJ2-3, with 7 bases fitting TRBD2. Per germline, CDR1 ENHRY and CDR2 SYGVKD. Trimming at V came to 2 bases and at J to 8 bases, leaving 13 bases not matched to a gene. This CDR3 has 16 amino acids. The CDR3 region is CAISEQGRAGPSTQYF. The CDR3 DNA sequence: TGTGCCATCAGTGAGCAAGGGAGGGCGGGGCCGAGTACGCAGTATTTT.

V usage is TRBV5-1 and J usage is TRBJ2-2; D may be TRBD2 (6 bases). The V gene lost 2 bases and the J gene lost 4 bases, with 15 bases spanning the gap. There are 16 residues in the CDR3. Germline lookup yields CDR1 SGHRS and CDR2 YFSETQ. The chain's CDR3 is CASSFPPGVGTGELFF. The CDR3 bases are TGCGCCAGCAGCTTCCCCCCGGGGGTGGGCACCGGGGAGCTGTTTTTT.

The CDR3 DNA sequence: TGTGCCAGCAGCGTAGCTACTGGGGGGAGAGCCTATGGCTACACCTTC. It codes for CASSVATGGRAYGYTF. This chain links TRBV9 with TRBJ1-2; maybe TRBD1 (5 bases). CDR1 and CDR2 from the germline V gene are SGDLS and YYNGEE. The CDR3 runs 16 residues. V lost 0 bases, J lost 4 bases, and 16 bases lay in between.

This clone was seen a handful of times. The chain joins TRBV28 to TRBJ1-2; D perhaps matches TRBD1 (6 bases). The germline V and J ends were trimmed by 2 bases and 4 bases, with 17 bases remaining between them. Germline loops: CDR1 MDHEN, CDR2 SYDVKM. There are 16 residues in the CDR3. The CDR3 DNA reads TGTGCCAGCAGTTTAGGGGGCGTGCGGCTCCCCTATGGCTACACCTTC. This codes for CASSLGGVRLPYGYTF.

This chain links TRBV19 with TRBJ2-1; a possible D gene is TRBD1 (6 bases). Germline V gene sequence: CDR1 LNHDA, CDR2 SQIVND (reference sequence). Trimming shortened V by 6 bases and J by 3 bases, and 18 bases separated the two germline ends. The CDR3 extends over 16 amino acids. The CDR3 nucleotides read TGTGCCAGTAGCCCGCCCGGAGGACAGTTCTACAATGAGCAGTTCTTC. This translates into CASSPPGGQFYNEQFF.

This clone appeared a few times. This chain connects TRBV5-8 to TRBJ2-7; TRBD2 matches at 8 bases. V shed 2 bases, J shed 6 bases, and the junction held 16 bases outside the gene matches. The CDR3 loop spans 17 amino acids. The germline CDR1 and CDR2 sequences are SGHTS and YDEGEE. The CDR3 bases are TGTGCCAGCAGCTTATTGGGCTGGGGCGGGGGGTCAGTCGAGCAGTACTTC. This sequence encodes CASSLLGWGGGSVEQYF.

The table lists this clone with a few counts. The chain is built from TRBV28 and TRBJ2-5, with 14 positions matching TRBD2. The V gene's germline CDR1 is MDHEN and CDR2 SYDVKM. The CDR3 runs 17 residues. With V trimmed by 6 bases and J by 5 bases, 11 bases remained unmatched. The chain's CDR3 is CASSRVGTSGRRETQYF. The CDR3 coding sequence is TGTGCCAGCAGCCGGGTCGGGACTAGCGGGAGAAGGGAGACCCAGTACTTC.

The chain carries TRBV5-6 and TRBJ1-1; perhaps TRBD1 as D (5 bases). Germline-derived CDR1 and CDR2 are SGHDT and YYEEEE. Trimming removed 4 bases at V and 0 bases at J, with 10 bases between. The length of the CDR3 is 14 residues. CDR3 in DNA: TGTGCCAGCAGCGTGACAGCAATGAACACTGAAGCTTTCTTT. Its translation is CASSVTAMNTEAFF. The full variable domain, completed using reference TRBV5-6 and TRBJ1-1, is DAGVTQSPTHLIKTRGQQVTLRCSPKSGHDTVSWYQQALGQGPQFIFQYYEEEERQRGNFPDRFSGHQFPNYSSELNVNALLLGDSALYLCASSVTAMNTEAFFGQGTRLTVV.

The chain joins TRBV10-3 to TRBJ1-4; 10 bases map to TRBD1. V was clipped by 5 bases and J by 3 bases; unmatched bases: 3. The CDR3 totals 15 residues. The V gene's germline CDR1 is ENHRY and CDR2 SYGVKD. Written as DNA, the CDR3 is TGTGCCATCAGTAACGGACAGGGGGCTAATGAAAAACTGTTTTTT. Its translation is CAISNGQGANEKLFF.

The chain is built from TRBV10-3 and TRBJ2-2; perhaps TRBD1 as D (6 bases). Germline V lookup: CDR1 ENHRY, CDR2 SYGVKD. Trimming removed 3 bases at V and 4 bases at J, with 12 bases between. The CDR3 length is 15 residues. CDR3 DNA sequence: TGTGCCATCAGTGAATGGCGAGGGGGCACCGGGGAGCTGTTTTTT. The encoded protein is CAISEWRGGTGELFF.

The table lists this clone with a few counts. This chain joins TRBV3-1 (or the pseudogene TRBV3-2) and TRBJ2-6, with D possibly matching TRBD1 (5 bases). The CDR3 spans 17 residues. From germline, CDR1 is LGHDT and CDR2 YNNKEL (reference sequence). Trimming took 4 bases from V and 2 from J, leaving 15 bases between them. Written as DNA, the CDR3 is TGTGCCAGCAGCCTGTTAGGGGCGATAACTGGGGCCAACGTCCTGACTTTC. Residues: CASSLLGAITGANVLTF.

J is TRBJ1-2 and V is TRBV5-1; 12 bases map to TRBD1. Germline V gene sequence: CDR1 SGHRS, CDR2 YFSETQ. Germline trimming cut 8 bases from V and 8 bases from J; bases unmatched to any gene: 10. CDR3 length: 14 residues. CDR3 nucleotide sequence: TGCGCCAGTTCACCAGGGGACAGGGGGCAAGGCTACACCTTC. Encoded protein: CASSPGDRGQGYTF. Full variable domain (outside the CDR3, taken from reference TRBV5-1 and TRBJ1-2): KAGVTQTPRYLIKTRGQQVTLSCSPISGHRSVSWYQQTPGQGLQFLFEYFSETQRNKGNFPGRFSGRQFSNSRSEMNVSTLELGDSALYLCASSPGDRGQGYTFGSGTRLTVV.

The DNA of the CDR3 is TGTGCCAGCAGTTTTCACCGCGAGAACACTGAAGCTTTCTTT. Residues: CASSFHRENTEAFF. The V call is TRBV6-5, the J call TRBJ1-1; no clear D gene. There are 14 residues in the CDR3. Germline CDR1 reads MNHEY; CDR2 reads SVGAGI. Trimming pared 4 bases from V and 1 base from J, leaving 10 bases between.

V and J are TRBV13 and TRBJ2-3; the match to TRBD2 covers 10 bases. The V gene's germline CDR1 is PRHDT and CDR2 FYEKMQ (reference sequence). The junction had 7 bases not matched to a gene; V was cut back by 4 bases and J by 0 bases. The CDR3 is 17 amino acids. DNA of the CDR3: TGTGCCAGCAGCTCGGAGCGGGGGGGCCGAAGCACAGATACGCAGTATTTT. This codes for CASSSERGGRSTDTQYF.

The rearrangement links TRBV7-8 to TRBJ2-7, with D perhaps TRBD1 (6 bases). V shed 5 bases and J shed 6 bases, with 11 bases lying between them. Germline CDR1 reads SGHVS; CDR2 reads FQNEAQ. The CDR3 contains 12 residues. As DNA, the CDR3 is TGTGCCAGCAGCCCCGACAGGTTCGAGCAGTACTTC. Its protein product is CASSPDRFEQYF.

The chain recombines TRBV19 with TRBJ2-7; 12 nucleotides agree with TRBD2. This CDR3 is built from 15 residues. After removal of 3 bases from V and 3 bases from J, the junction contained 3 bases not matched to a gene. Germline CDR1 reads LNHDA; CDR2 reads SQIVND (reference sequence). CDR3 residues: CASSIGTSGYYEQYF. CDR3 sequence (DNA): TGTGCCAGTAGTATCGGGACTAGCGGGTACTACGAGCAGTACTTC.

The chain employs TRBV9 and TRBJ1-1, with D perhaps matching TRBD1 (5 bases). CDR1 and CDR2 from the germline V gene are SGDLS and YYNGEE. CDR3 length: 15 residues. Deletions cut 0 bases from V and 4 bases from J, with 13 bases between. CDR3 region: CASSVGGGAGTEAFF. CDR3 nucleotide sequence: TGTGCCAGCAGCGTAGGAGGAGGGGCCGGCACTGAAGCTTTCTTT.